Given below is one T cell receptor beta chain in context. TCRdb's copy holds only in-frame clones and misses some; the assay was immunoSEQ multiplex PCR. The sample has tens of thousands of clones, approximately 77% seen once. Germline CDR1 is SGHDT and CDR2 is YYEEEE. V gave up 0 bases and J gave up 4 bases; unmatched junction bases: 2. This CDR3 spans 15 amino acids. These data are taken from a study of PD-L1 blockade in urothelial cancer. Study details: Most patients, about 85% of the roughly 30, were males with bladder-origin cancer.

The receptor's source is a man in his 70s with urothelial cancer. The chain couples TRBV5-6 to TRBJ2-5, with 11 nucleotides matching TRBD1. Sample: PBMCs, taken around atezolizumab (anti-PD-L1) treatment. CDR3: CASSLGTGGGETQYF. The DNA of the CDR3 is TGTGCCAGCAGCTTGGGGACAGGGGGCGGAGAGACCCAGTACTTC. Full variable domain (missing parts from reference TRBV5-6 and TRBJ2-5): DAGVTQSPTHLIKTRGQQVTLRCSPKSGHDTVSWYQQALGQGPQFIFQYYEEEERQRGNFPDRFSGHQFPNYSSELNVNALLLGDSALYLCASSLGTGGGETQYFGPGTRLLVL.